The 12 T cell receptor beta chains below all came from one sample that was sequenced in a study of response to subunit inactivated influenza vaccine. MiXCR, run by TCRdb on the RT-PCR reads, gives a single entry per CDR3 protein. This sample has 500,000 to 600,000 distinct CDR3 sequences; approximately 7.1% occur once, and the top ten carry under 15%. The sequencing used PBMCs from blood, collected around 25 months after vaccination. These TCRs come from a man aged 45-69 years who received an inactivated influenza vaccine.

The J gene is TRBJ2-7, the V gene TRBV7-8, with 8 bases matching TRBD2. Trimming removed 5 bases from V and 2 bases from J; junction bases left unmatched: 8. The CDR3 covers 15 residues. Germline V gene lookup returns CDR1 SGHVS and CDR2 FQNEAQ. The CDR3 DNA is TGTGCCAGCAGCGCCGACGGGAGGGCCGCCTACGAGCAGTACTTC. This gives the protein CASSADGRAAYEQYF.

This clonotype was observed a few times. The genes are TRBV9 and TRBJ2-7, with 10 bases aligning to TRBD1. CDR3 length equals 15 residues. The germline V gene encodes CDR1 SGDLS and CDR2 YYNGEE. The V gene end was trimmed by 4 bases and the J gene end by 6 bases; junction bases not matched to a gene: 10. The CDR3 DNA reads TGTGCCAGCAGCCCGGTGGGGACAGGGGATGGCGAGCAGTACTTC. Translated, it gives CASSPVGTGDGEQYF. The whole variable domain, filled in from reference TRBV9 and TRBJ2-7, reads DSGVTQTPKHLITATGQRVTLRCSPRSGDLSVYWYQQSLDQGLQFLIQYYNGEERAKGNILERFSAQQFPDLHSELNLSSLELGDSALYFCASSPVGTGDGEQYFGPGTRLTVT.

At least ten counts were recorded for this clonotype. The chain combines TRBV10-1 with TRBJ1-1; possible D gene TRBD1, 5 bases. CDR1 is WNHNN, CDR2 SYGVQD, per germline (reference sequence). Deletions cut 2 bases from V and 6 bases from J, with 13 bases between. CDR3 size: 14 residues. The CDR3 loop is CASSEDPRGAEAFF. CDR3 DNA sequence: TGCGCCAGCAGTGAGGATCCCCGGGGCGCTGAAGCTTTCTTT.

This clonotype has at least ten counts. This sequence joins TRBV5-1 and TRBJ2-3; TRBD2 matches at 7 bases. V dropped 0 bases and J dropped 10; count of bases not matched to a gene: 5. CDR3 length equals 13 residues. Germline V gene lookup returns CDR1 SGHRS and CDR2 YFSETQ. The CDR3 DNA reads TGCGCCAGCAGCTTGGCGAGCGGGATTGCGCAGTATTTT. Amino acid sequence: CASSLASGIAQYF.

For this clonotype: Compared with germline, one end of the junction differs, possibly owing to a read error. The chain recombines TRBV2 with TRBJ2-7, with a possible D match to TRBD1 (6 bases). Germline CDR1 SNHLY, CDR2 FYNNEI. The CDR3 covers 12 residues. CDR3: CASRLGLEADRF. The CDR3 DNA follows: TGTGCCAGCCGTCTAGGTTTAGAAGCCGACAGGTTC.

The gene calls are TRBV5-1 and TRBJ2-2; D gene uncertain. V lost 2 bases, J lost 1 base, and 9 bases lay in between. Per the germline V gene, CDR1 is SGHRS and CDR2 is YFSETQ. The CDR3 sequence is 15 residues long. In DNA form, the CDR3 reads TGCGCCAGCAGCTTTTCCAGCAGGAACACCGGGGAGCTGTTTTTT. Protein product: CASSFSSRNTGELFF.

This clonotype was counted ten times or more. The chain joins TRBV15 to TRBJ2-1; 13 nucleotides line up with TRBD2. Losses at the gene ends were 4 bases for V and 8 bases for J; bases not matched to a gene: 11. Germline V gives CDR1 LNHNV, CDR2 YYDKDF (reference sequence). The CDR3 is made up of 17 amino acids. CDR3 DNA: TGTGCCACCAGCATGCCCTTGACTAGCGGGAGGTCCGATGAGCAGTTCTTC. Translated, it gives CATSMPLTSGRSDEQFF.

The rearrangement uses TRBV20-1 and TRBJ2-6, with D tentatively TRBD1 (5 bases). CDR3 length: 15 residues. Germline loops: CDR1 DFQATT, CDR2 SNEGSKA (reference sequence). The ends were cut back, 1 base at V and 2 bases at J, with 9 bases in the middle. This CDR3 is CSARVAGTGANVLTF. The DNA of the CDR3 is TGCAGTGCTAGAGTTGCAGGGACTGGGGCCAACGTCCTGACTTTC.

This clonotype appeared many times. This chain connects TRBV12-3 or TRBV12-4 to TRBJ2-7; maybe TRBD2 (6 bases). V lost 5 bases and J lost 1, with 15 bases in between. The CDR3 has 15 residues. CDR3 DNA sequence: TGTGCCAGCAGTCCCGCGGTGCGGGGTTCCTACGAGCAGTACTTC. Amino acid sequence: CASSPAVRGSYEQYF.

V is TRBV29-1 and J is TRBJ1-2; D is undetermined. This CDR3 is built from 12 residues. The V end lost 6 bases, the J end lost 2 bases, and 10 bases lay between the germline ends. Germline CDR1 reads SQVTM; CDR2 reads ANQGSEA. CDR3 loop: CSVPTVNYGYTF. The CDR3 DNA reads TGCAGCGTACCGACGGTGAACTATGGCTACACCTTC.

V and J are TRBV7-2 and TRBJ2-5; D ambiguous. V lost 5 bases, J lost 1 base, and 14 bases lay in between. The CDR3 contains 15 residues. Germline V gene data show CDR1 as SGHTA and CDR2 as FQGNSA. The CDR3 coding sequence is TGTGCCAGCAGCCCTGAGAACAATCCCCAAGAGACCCAGTACTTC. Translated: CASSPENNPQETQYF.

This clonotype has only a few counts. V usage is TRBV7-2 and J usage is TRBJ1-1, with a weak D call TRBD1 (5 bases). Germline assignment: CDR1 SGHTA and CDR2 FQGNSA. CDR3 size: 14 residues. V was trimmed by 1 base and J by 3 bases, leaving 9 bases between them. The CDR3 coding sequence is TGTGCCAGCAGCTTAGTAGGGGTGGACACTGAAGCTTTCTTT. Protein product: CASSLVGVDTEAFF. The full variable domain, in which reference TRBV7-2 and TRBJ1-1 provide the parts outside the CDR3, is GAGVSQSPSNKVTEKGKDVELRCDPISGHTALYWYRQSLGQGLEFLIYFQGNSAPDKSGLPSDRFSAERTGGSVSTLTIQRTQQEDSAVYLCASSLVGVDTEAFFGQGTRLTVV.